This T cell receptor beta chain was obtained from a study of T cell repertoires in cytomegalovirus infection. For the study at large: Matching HLA type, along with CMV infection, was indicated by public TCR beta signatures.

The CDR3 sequence is 17 residues long. CDR1 is SGHAT and CDR2 is FQNNGV in the germline V gene. Germline trimming cut 6 bases from V and 1 base from J; bases unmatched to any gene: 13. As regards this clonotype: The antigen remains unidentified.

Study outcomes and limitations: The ex vivo response was dominated by HLA-C-restricted CMV-specific TCR beta clonotypes.

In TCRdb, the reads were re-called with MiXCR into one record per CDR3 protein. The sample lists approximately 550,000 distinct CDR3 sequences, more than 15% occurring once. The receptor was isolated from a human donor in good health (CMV status not recorded). Some clones in this sample may be carry-over from other donors' samples. The J gene is TRBJ1-1, the V gene TRBV11-2; 8 nucleotides align to TRBD1. Specimen: CD8+ T cells from PBMCs. CDR3 loop: CASSSYLLTGENTEAFF. Here the CDR3 DNA reads TGTGCCAGCAGTTCATACCTTTTGACAGGGGAGAACACTGAAGCTTTCTTT. Combining the CDR3 with reference TRBV11-2 and TRBJ1-1 gives the whole variable domain EAGVAQSPRYKIIEKRQSVAFWCNPISGHATLYWYQQILGQGPKLLIQFQNNGVVDDSQLPKDRFSAERLKGVDSTLKIQPAKLEDSAVYLCASSSYLLTGENTEAFFGQGTRLTVV.